The present T cell receptor beta chain was sequenced within a study of beta chain features in type 1 diabetes. Per the germline V gene, CDR1 is GTSNPN and CDR2 is SVGIG (reference sequence). The CDR3 is made up of 15 amino acids. Trimming cost V 4 bases and J 0 bases, with 13 bases left between them. Regarding the study as a whole: Still unanswered here is whether HLA type influences TCRB rearrangement. For Type 1 diabetes patients, all four CD4+ subsets carried TCRB CDR3s that were moderately but significantly shorter.

In this sample, this clone turned up a few times. The antigen is unknown. The entirety of the isolated RNA underwent reverse transcription, so expressed TCRB transcripts were sequenced. TCRdb keeps only in-frame clones here, not all; method: immunoSEQ multiplex PCR. This sample has under 850,000 clones, with 13% found just once. Using CD45RO/CCR7/CD25/CD127/CD95/CD27, CD4+ naive, central memory, regulatory and stem cell-like memory cells were sorted. The specimen was naive CD4+ T cells from blood. This chain connects TRBV30 to TRBJ1-3; D uncertain. The TCR originated in a man younger than 30 with type 1 diabetes. For the CDR3, the DNA is TGTGCCTGGAACGTAGGCCTGAACTCTGGAAACACCATATATTTT. Protein product: CAWNVGLNSGNTIYF.